This passage covers 9 T cell receptor beta chains from one sample sequenced in a study of blood T cell repertoires in COVID-19. The protocol was immunoSEQ multiplex PCR, while the TCRdb copy is restricted to in-frame clones and leaves out a portion. In the table there are 300,000 to 400,000 clones, approximately 91% of which are singletons. Sequenced: peripheral blood. The source is a woman in her 70s with COVID-19, enrolled during active disease.

J is TRBJ1-1 and V is TRBV5-1; D is possibly TRBD1 (6 bases). Trimming pared 1 base from V and 0 bases from J, leaving 10 bases between. Germline CDR1 SGHRS, CDR2 YFSETQ. The CDR3 runs to 15 residues. The CDR3: CASSLSGGVNTEAFF. Written as DNA, the CDR3 is TGCGCCAGCAGCTTGTCGGGGGGCGTGAACACTGAAGCTTTCTTT. The full variable domain, with the rest looked up from reference TRBV5-1 and TRBJ1-1, is KAGVTQTPRYLIKTRGQQVTLSCSPISGHRSVSWYQQTPGQGLQFLFEYFSETQRNKGNFPGRFSGRQFSNSRSEMNVSTLELGDSALYLCASSLSGGVNTEAFFGQGTRLTVV.

This clone was detected only a few times. The V gene is TRBV6-5, the J gene TRBJ2-7; 7 bases agree with TRBD2. The junction had 4 bases not matched to a gene; V was cut back by 2 bases and J by 3 bases. CDR1 MNHEY and CDR2 SVGAGI come from the germline V gene. The CDR3 totals 14 residues. In DNA, the CDR3 is TGTGCCAGCAGTTACGGGGAGGGAGACTACGAGCAGTACTTC. It translates to CASSYGEGDYEQYF.

This clone was counted a single time. The CDR3: CASSPTTGQETQYF. CDR3 sequence (DNA): TGCGCCAGCAGCCCTACGACAGGGCAGGAGACCCAGTACTTC. V usage is TRBV5-1 and J usage is TRBJ2-5; 7 bases are a match to TRBD1. V shed 4 bases, J shed 5 bases, and the junction held 8 bases outside the gene matches. There are 14 residues in the CDR3. Germline-derived CDR1 and CDR2 are SGHRS and YFSETQ. The full variable domain, completed using reference TRBV5-1 and TRBJ2-5, is KAGVTQTPRYLIKTRGQQVTLSCSPISGHRSVSWYQQTPGQGLQFLFEYFSETQRNKGNFPGRFSGRQFSNSRSEMNVSTLELGDSALYLCASSPTTGQETQYFGPGTRLLVL.

This clone is a singleton in its sample. The rearrangement links TRBV5-8 to TRBJ1-1, with a weak D call TRBD1 (6 bases). This CDR3 has 14 amino acids. CDR1 is SGHTS, CDR2 YDEGEE, per germline. V was shortened by 0 bases and J by 2 bases, with 8 bases between the two germline ends. CDR3 DNA: TGTGCCAGCAGCTTGGGACAGGAAAACACTGAAGCTTTCTTT. This sequence encodes CASSLGQENTEAFF. Using reference TRBV5-8 and TRBJ1-1 for the parts outside the CDR3, the full variable domain is EAGVTQSPTHLIKTRGQQATLRCSPISGHTSVYWYQQALGLGLQFLLWYDEGEERNRGNFPPRFSGRQFPNYSSELNVNALELEDSALYLCASSLGQENTEAFFGQGTRLTVV.

The V and J genes are TRBV4-1 and TRBJ1-3; D might be TRBD1 (5 bases). Germline loops: CDR1 MGHRA, CDR2 YSYEKL. Trimming removed 2 bases at V and 4 bases at J, with 18 bases between. This CDR3 is built from 17 residues. The chain's CDR3 is CASSQLPLRQFGNTIYF. The CDR3 region has the DNA TGCGCCAGCAGCCAACTACCCCTTAGACAGTTCGGAAACACCATATATTTT.

This clone was seen a single time. The V and J genes are TRBV7-9 and TRBJ2-3, with D unclear. Germline V CDR1 and CDR2: SEHNR, FQNEAQ (reference sequence). Trimming took off 5 bases at V and 4 bases at J, with 13 bases between the two ends. The CDR3 runs 14 residues. The CDR3: CASSLLVAADTQYF. CDR3 sequence (DNA): TGTGCCAGCAGCCTCCTTGTAGCCGCAGATACGCAGTATTTT. The full variable domain, with the rest looked up from reference TRBV7-9 and TRBJ2-3, is DTGVSQNPRHKITKRGQNVTFRCDPISEHNRLYWYRQTLGQGPEFLTYFQNEAQLEKSRLLSDRFSAERPKGSFSTLEIQRTEQGDSAMYLCASSLLVAADTQYFGPGTRLTVL.

This rearrangement joins TRBV5-8 to TRBJ2-3; 7 bases fit TRBD2. The trim removed 2 bases at V and 3 bases at J, leaving 6 bases unmatched. In germline, CDR1 is SGHTS, CDR2 YDEGEE. This CDR3 contains 15 residues. For the CDR3, the DNA is TGTGCCAGCAGCTTTCGACTAGCCGCGACAGATACGCAGTATTTT. This sequence encodes CASSFRLAATDTQYF.

The rearrangement uses TRBV2 and TRBJ1-1, with a tentative D call TRBD1 (5 bases). The CDR3 totals 14 residues. Trimming shortened V by 0 bases and J by 12 bases, and 17 bases separated the two germline ends. CDR1 and CDR2 (germline): SNHLY, FYNNEI. The CDR3 DNA reads TGTGCCAGCAGTGAAGCGCGTGGCCGGACAATATCTTTCTTT. It encodes CASSEARGRTISFF.

The V gene is TRBV5-1, the J gene TRBJ2-7; the D gene is possibly TRBD1 (5 bases). This CDR3 region has 15 residues. Germline CDR1 is SGHRS and CDR2 is YFSETQ. The V end lost 1 base, the J end lost 0 bases, and 11 bases lay between the germline ends. The DNA for the CDR3 is TGCGCCAGCAGCTTGTACGCGGACACCTCCTACGAGCAGTACTTC. Translation: CASSLYADTSYEQYF.